One and the same sample provided the 23 T cell receptor beta chains below, sequenced in a study of cytomegalovirus exposure and HLA in healthy donors. Data came from immunoSEQ multiplex PCR; TCRdb stores just in-frame clones and leaves some out. The sample records 150,000 to 200,000 clones, 81% being singletons. The sample comprised PBMCs. The receptors derive from a woman under 40 in good health and CMV-seronegative.

The chain joins TRBV10-3 to TRBJ2-5; 9 bases align to TRBD2. The CDR3 runs 14 residues. In germline, CDR1 is ENHRY, CDR2 SYGVKD. With V trimmed by 2 bases and J by 5 bases, 3 bases remained unmatched. The CDR3 DNA reads as TGTGCCATCAGTGAGGGGACTAGCACCGAGACCCAGTACTTC. It is translated as CAISEGTSTETQYF.

The chain couples TRBV30 to TRBJ1-4; D gene ambiguous. Trimming removed 3 bases from V and 8 bases from J, with 10 bases in between. The germline CDR1 and CDR2 sequences are GTSNPN and SVGIG (reference sequence). CDR3 length equals 12 residues. CDR3 loop: CAWRREREKLFF. The DNA of the CDR3 is TGTGCCTGGAGGAGGGAACGGGAAAAACTGTTTTTT.

This clone was detected only once. The rearrangement uses TRBV11-2 and TRBJ2-1, with TRBD2 matching 15 bases. There are 18 residues in the CDR3. Germline CDR1 reads SGHAT; CDR2 reads FQNNGV. Trimming removed 3 bases from V and 7 bases from J; junction bases left unmatched: 10. CDR3 sequence: CASSFDFRTSGRANEQFF. DNA for the CDR3: TGTGCCAGCAGCTTTGATTTCCGGACTAGCGGGAGGGCAAATGAGCAGTTCTTC.

This clone is judged medium-sized (0.01 to 0.1%). V gene TRBV6-4 combines with J gene TRBJ2-1, with a tentative D call TRBD1 (6 bases). The germline CDR1 and CDR2 sequences are MRHNA and SNTAGT. The ends were cut back, 2 bases at V and 4 bases at J, with 6 bases in the middle. The CDR3 spans 13 residues. The CDR3 DNA reads as TGTGCCAGCAGTGACAGGGGGTACAATGAGCAGTTCTTC. This translates into CASSDRGYNEQFF.

The chain is built from TRBV11-2 and TRBJ1-1; perhaps TRBD1 as D (5 bases). The V gene's germline CDR1 is SGHAT and CDR2 FQNNGV. Trimming cost V 3 bases and J 1 base, with 9 bases left between them. This CDR3 contains 14 residues. As DNA, the CDR3 is TGTGCCAGCAGCTTGAGAACAGGGAACACTGAAGCTTTCTTT. Protein: CASSLRTGNTEAFF.

This clone is deemed medium-sized. This chain joins TRBV7-9 and TRBJ2-7, with 8 bases matching TRBD2. With 4 bases clipped from V and 2 bases from J, the junction kept 10 bases outside the gene matches. The CDR3 is made up of 16 amino acids. From germline, CDR1 is SEHNR and CDR2 FQNEAQ (reference sequence). The CDR3 nucleotides are TGTGCCAGCAGCTCGCATCTAGCGGGCGGGACCTACGAGCAGTACTTC. Its protein is CASSSHLAGGTYEQYF.

The chain employs TRBV27 and TRBJ2-1; 7 bases fit TRBD2. The CDR3 sequence is 16 residues long. V dropped 8 bases and J dropped 1; count of bases not matched to a gene: 11. CDR1 is MNHEY, CDR2 SMNVEV, per germline (reference sequence). The CDR3 region has the DNA TGTGCCAGCCGCGAGCTAGCGGACTTTTCCTACAATGAGCAGTTCTTC. This sequence encodes CASRELADFSYNEQFF.

This clone was detected only a few times. The genes are TRBV27 and TRBJ1-1, with 10 nucleotides matching TRBD1. The junction had 4 bases not matched to a gene; V was cut back by 3 bases and J by 6 bases. This CDR3 has 14 residues. Germline CDR1 reads MNHEY; CDR2 reads SMNVEV (reference sequence). The DNA of the CDR3 is TGTGCCAGCAGTTTGACAGGGGGCAGCGCTGAAGCTTTCTTT. The encoded protein is CASSLTGGSAEAFF.

In its sample, this clone was seen a few times. The chain joins TRBV6-1 to TRBJ2-7; TRBD1 agrees at 8 bases. Germline V gene data show CDR1 as MNHNS and CDR2 as SASEGT. The CDR3 extends over 13 amino acids. V shed 7 bases, J shed 3 bases, and the junction held 5 bases outside the gene matches. The CDR3 nucleotides are TGTGCCAGCATCAGACAGGGGATCTACGAGCAGTACTTC. Protein: CASIRQGIYEQYF.

The V and J genes are TRBV2 and TRBJ1-1; D perhaps matches TRBD1 (6 bases). CDR1 and CDR2 from the germline V gene are SNHLY and FYNNEI. The V end was cut by 7 bases, the J end by 3 bases, with 18 bases between. CDR3 length equals 15 residues. CDR3 sequence reads: CASTHREVRHTEAFF. The CDR3 DNA reads as TGTGCCAGCACCCACAGGGAAGTGAGACACACTGAAGCTTTCTTT.

V and J are TRBV5-1 and TRBJ1-1; 9 bases align to TRBD1. CDR1 and CDR2 (germline): SGHRS, YFSETQ. The junction had 8 bases not matched to a gene; V was cut back by 4 bases and J by 4 bases. The CDR3 sequence is 15 residues long. CDR3 sequence: CASSGSGQGGTEAFF. CDR3 sequence (DNA): TGCGCCAGCAGCGGGTCGGGACAGGGTGGCACTGAAGCTTTCTTT.

This clone was picked up one time. The gene calls are TRBV5-8 and TRBJ1-2, with D possibly matching TRBD1 (6 bases). Germline assignment: CDR1 SGHTS and CDR2 YDEGEE. The CDR3 runs to 15 residues. V lost 4 bases and J lost 2, with 15 bases in between. The CDR3 is CASSPADRLNYGYTF. The CDR3 DNA follows: TGTGCCAGCAGCCCCGCAGACAGGCTAAACTATGGCTACACCTTC.

The chain carries TRBV29-1 and TRBJ2-3; possibly TRBD1 for D (5 bases). There are 13 residues in the CDR3. V was trimmed by 4 bases and J by 6 bases, leaving 14 bases between them. CDR1 and CDR2 from the germline V gene are SQVTM and ANQGSEA. The CDR3 reads CSVGQTQRDTQYF. CDR3 in DNA: TGCAGCGTTGGACAGACCCAGAGGGATACGCAGTATTTT.

J is TRBJ1-2 and V is TRBV28; D not certain. The CDR3 is made up of 12 amino acids. Germline CDR1 and CDR2: MDHEN and SYDVKM. V was shortened by 2 bases and J by 6 bases, with 7 bases between the two germline ends. The CDR3 reads CASSLGEDGYTF. The DNA for the CDR3 is TGTGCCAGCAGTTTAGGAGAGGATGGCTACACCTTC.

J is TRBJ2-7 and V is TRBV30; a possible D gene is TRBD1 (6 bases). CDR1 GTSNPN and CDR2 SVGIG come from the germline V gene (reference sequence). The CDR3 length is 12 residues. Trimming cost V 2 bases and J 6 bases, with 11 bases left between them. In DNA form, the CDR3 reads TGTGCCTGGAGTTGGCAGGGGTTCGAGCAGTACTTC. It specifies CAWSWQGFEQYF.

The gene calls are TRBV7-9 and TRBJ2-1, with 8 nucleotides matching TRBD2. CDR3 size: 16 residues. The J segment lost 0 bases and the V segment lost 3 bases, leaving 4 bases of the junction unmatched. Germline V gene sequence: CDR1 SEHNR, CDR2 FQNEAQ (reference sequence). The CDR3 spells CASSLSGGHSYNEQFF. CDR3 coding DNA: TGTGCCAGCAGCTTGAGCGGGGGCCACTCCTACAATGAGCAGTTCTTC.

V is TRBV19 and J is TRBJ1-6, with a tentative D call TRBD1 (6 bases). CDR1 is LNHDA and CDR2 is SQIVND in the germline V gene (reference sequence). The CDR3 totals 17 residues. Trimming stripped 4 bases from V and 4 bases from J, with 17 bases between. CDR3 sequence (DNA): TGTGCCAGTAGTACAGGGGCCAGGGATGGGTATAATTCACCCCTCCACTTT. Protein product: CASSTGARDGYNSPLHF.

The chain employs TRBV11-2 and TRBJ1-4, with D maybe TRBD1 (6 bases). CDR1 is SGHAT and CDR2 is FQNNGV in the germline V gene. V was shortened by 4 bases and J by 4 bases, with 13 bases between the two germline ends. The CDR3 has 15 amino acids. The CDR3 loop reads CASSSPGVGNEKLFF. CDR3 sequence (DNA): TGTGCCAGCAGCTCGCCAGGGGTGGGTAATGAAAAACTGTTTTTT.

The rearrangement joins TRBV5-1 to TRBJ2-1; D ambiguous. V was pared by 4 bases and J by 5 bases, with 13 bases between. Germline CDR1 SGHRS, CDR2 YFSETQ. CDR3 size: 14 residues. CDR3 nucleotides: TGCGCCAGCAGCCTCTCTTACACCAACAATGAGCAGTTCTTC. Encoded protein: CASSLSYTNNEQFF.

This clone showed up just a few times. This rearrangement joins TRBV5-1 to TRBJ1-5; D is possibly TRBD1 (6 bases). The CDR3 loop spans 13 amino acids. Trimming shortened V by 5 bases and J by 5 bases, and 11 bases separated the two germline ends. CDR1 is SGHRS, CDR2 YFSETQ, per germline. Here the CDR3 reads CASRQGSDQPQHF. The DNA of the CDR3 is TGCGCCAGCAGACAGGGTTCGGATCAGCCCCAGCATTTT.

This clone was detected only once. The chain links TRBV6-5 to TRBJ2-1; the D gene is possibly TRBD2 (6 bases). Germline V CDR1 and CDR2: MNHEY, SVGAGI. The ends were cut back, 8 bases at V and 4 bases at J, with 18 bases in the middle. The CDR3 contains 15 residues. The DNA of the CDR3 is TGTGCCAGCTCGAGGGCGGGGACTGTGTACAATGAGCAGTTCTTC. Translated, it gives CASSRAGTVYNEQFF.

V gene TRBV2 combines with J gene TRBJ1-1; 9 bases agree with TRBD1. CDR1 SNHLY and CDR2 FYNNEI come from the germline V gene. This CDR3 is 13 amino acids long. V trimming: 7 bases; J trimming: 5 bases; junction bases outside the gene matches: 5. The chain's CDR3 is CASMGQGKTEAFF. CDR3 DNA sequence: TGTGCCAGCATGGGACAGGGAAAGACTGAAGCTTTCTTT.

The V call is TRBV7-2, the J call TRBJ1-5; a possible D gene is TRBD1 (6 bases). The CDR3 contains 15 residues. In germline, CDR1 is SGHTA, CDR2 FQGNSA. V was cut by 5 bases and J by 0 bases, with 11 bases left in between. This CDR3 is CASSLHRVSNQPQHF. As DNA, the CDR3 is TGTGCCAGCAGCCTTCACAGGGTTAGCAATCAGCCCCAGCATTTT.